The 27 T cell receptor beta chains presented below share a single source sample, sequenced in a study of shared clonotypes between healthy human individuals. The assay was immunoSEQ multiplex PCR, and TCRdb's table has in-frame clones only and misses some. Here the sample spans 2 million to 3 million clones, over 85% being singletons. Sequencing input: naive CD4+ T cells from PBMCs. The subset denotes: CD45RA+ positively selected. The receptors originated from a man between 18 and 29 years old in good health. Some clones in this sample may be carry-over from other donors' samples.

The CDR3 DNA follows: TGTGCCAGCAGCTTAAACCCCCCAGGGACGGGAAACATTCAGTACTTC. Translation: CASSLNPPGTGNIQYF. This chain links TRBV7-3 with TRBJ2-4; D may correspond to TRBD1 or TRBD2 (5 bases each). Per germline, CDR1 SGHTA and CDR2 FQGTGA. Trimming took off 1 base at V and 6 bases at J, with 16 bases between the two ends. The CDR3 is made up of 16 amino acids.

This chain uses TRBV10-1 with TRBJ2-5; TRBD2 is a possible D gene (6 bases). The J call may be incorrect, as the DNA end agrees better with TRBJ2-7. The germline gives CDR1 WNHNN, CDR2 SYGVQD (reference sequence). This CDR3 spans 14 amino acids. The CDR3 reads CASSRDGSSYEQYF. The CDR3 nucleotides read TGCGCCAGCAGTCGAGACGGGAGTTCCTACGAGCAGTACTTC.

The chain carries TRBV7-2 and TRBJ2-5, with a tentative D call TRBD2 (6 bases). This CDR3 spans 16 amino acids. CDR1 and CDR2 from the germline V gene are SGHTA and FQGNSA. Trimming shortened V by 4 bases and J by 5 bases, and 20 bases separated the two germline ends. The CDR3 coding sequence is TGTGCCAGCAGCTCTCAGACTAGAGCTGGGGGGGAGACCCAGTACTTC. Protein product: CASSSQTRAGGETQYF.

This clone was recorded only once. V usage is TRBV9 and J usage is TRBJ1-2; the match to TRBD1 covers 7 bases. J was trimmed by 3 bases and V by 3 bases; bases with no gene match: 8. From germline, CDR1 is SGDLS and CDR2 YYNGEE. The CDR3 is 15 amino acids. The CDR3, as DNA: TGTGCCAGCAGCGGCGGAGGGGGCGCATACTATGGCTACACCTTC. Protein: CASSGGGGAYYGYTF.

This sequence joins TRBV6-5 and TRBJ2-3; TRBD2 aligns across 9 bases. V lost 5 bases, J lost 5 bases, and 5 bases stayed unmatched. Germline CDR1 reads MNHEY; CDR2 reads SVGAGI. The CDR3 contains 14 residues. CDR3 DNA: TGTGCCAGCAGTACCGCGGGAGGGCAAGATACGCAGTATTTT. Translated, it gives CASSTAGGQDTQYF.

The J gene is TRBJ2-2, the V gene TRBV9, with a weak D call TRBD2 (6 bases). V was trimmed by 0 bases and J by 7 bases, leaving 13 bases between them. The V gene's germline CDR1 is SGDLS and CDR2 YYNGEE. The CDR3 spans 15 residues. The CDR3 region is CASSVGSSASGELFF. The CDR3, as DNA: TGTGCCAGCAGCGTAGGGTCTAGCGCGAGCGGGGAGCTGTTTTTT.

The chain has TRBV30 and TRBJ1-6; D is undetermined. CDR1 is GTSNPN, CDR2 SVGIG, per germline (reference sequence). This CDR3 spans 16 amino acids. V lost 2 bases and J 0 bases, leaving 11 bases between the germline ends. CDR3 in amino acids: CAWSIPRSSYNSPLHF. The CDR3 nucleotides read TGTGCCTGGAGTATACCTAGGAGCTCCTATAATTCACCCCTCCACTTT. The whole variable domain, filled in from reference TRBV30 and TRBJ1-6, reads SQTIHQWPATLVQPVGSPLSLECTVEGTSNPNLYWYRQAAGRGLQLLFYSVGIGQISSEVPQNLSASRPQDRQFILSSKKLLLSDSGFYLCAWSIPRSSYNSPLHFGNGTRLTVT.

The chain joins TRBV6-5 to TRBJ2-7; no clear D. The CDR3 extends over 15 amino acids. V was trimmed by 0 bases and J by 3 bases, leaving 12 bases between them. CDR1 is MNHEY, CDR2 SVGAGI, per germline. The CDR3 nucleotides read TGTGCCAGCAGTTACTCGACGGGTTTCGGCTACGAGCAGTACTTC. Protein: CASSYSTGFGYEQYF.

The genes are TRBV5-1 and TRBJ2-2; D gene ambiguous. CDR3 length: 13 amino acids. V gave up 0 bases and J gave up 5 bases, with 5 bases separating them. The germline V gene encodes CDR1 SGHRS and CDR2 YFSETQ. The CDR3 reads CASSLAATGELFF. The DNA of the CDR3 is TGCGCCAGCAGCTTGGCCGCAACCGGGGAGCTGTTTTTT.

The gene calls are TRBV7-3 and TRBJ2-1, with D perhaps matching TRBD2 (5 bases). The length of the CDR3 is 16 residues. Trimming stripped 0 bases from V and 2 bases from J, with 11 bases between. Per germline, CDR1 SGHTA and CDR2 FQGTGA. In nucleotides, the CDR3 is TGTGCCAGCAGCTTAACTCCAGCGGCCACCTACAATGAGCAGTTCTTC. Translated: CASSLTPAATYNEQFF.

The chain couples TRBV27 to TRBJ1-2; a weak D match, TRBD1 (6 bases). CDR1 and CDR2 (germline): MNHEY, SMNVEV (reference sequence). The length of the CDR3 is 15 residues. V was cut by 10 bases and J by 8 bases, with 26 bases left in between. Here the CDR3 DNA reads TGTGCCACCGCTAACCCCTCCGGGGGGCGCCGGGGCTACACCTTC. It codes for CATANPSGGRRGYTF.

The chain recombines TRBV27 with TRBJ2-7; D uncertain. V lost 8 bases and J 3 bases, leaving 5 bases between the germline ends. The length of the CDR3 is 10 residues. Germline V gene sequence: CDR1 MNHEY, CDR2 SMNVEV (reference sequence). The CDR3 region has the DNA TGTGCCAGCGAAATCTACGAGCAGTACTTC. Residues: CASEIYEQYF.

The rearrangement links TRBV7-7 to TRBJ2-5, with 9 bases lining up with TRBD1. Trimming took 5 bases from V and 5 from J; bases not matched to a gene: 3. The CDR3 loop spans 13 amino acids. Per germline, CDR1 SSHAT and CDR2 FNYEAQ (reference sequence). This CDR3 reads CASSRDRAETQYF. CDR3 nucleotides: TGTGCCAGCAGCAGGGACAGGGCTGAGACCCAGTACTTC.

The chain employs TRBV9 and TRBJ2-5; 14 nucleotides align to TRBD2. The V gene's germline CDR1 is SGDLS and CDR2 YYNGEE. The junction had 10 bases not matched to a gene; V was cut back by 3 bases and J by 0 bases. The CDR3 is 19 residues long. CDR3 coding DNA: TGTGCCAGCAGCGGAGGGACTAGCGGGAGAGGGGAGTACCAAGAGACCCAGTACTTC. It codes for CASSGGTSGRGEYQETQYF.

DNA for the CDR3: TGTGCCAGCAGCTTGAACGGATTGGCCAAAAACATTCAGTACTTC. It encodes CASSLNGLAKNIQYF. The chain has TRBV5-4 and TRBJ2-4, with no clear D. Per germline, CDR1 SGHNT and CDR2 YYREEE (reference sequence). The CDR3 has 15 residues. V was cut by 1 base and J by 1 base, with 9 bases left in between.

V is TRBV6-1 and J is TRBJ2-7, with TRBD1 identical over 8 bases. The germline V gene has CDR1 MNHNS and CDR2 SASEGT. The ends lost 10 bases at V and 8 bases at J; junction bases unmatched: 16. The CDR3 spans 14 residues. The CDR3 spells CATHLDRGFSKQYF. The CDR3 region has the DNA TGTGCCACCCATCTCGACAGGGGATTCTCCAAGCAGTACTTC.

The genes are TRBV10-3 and TRBJ1-5; the D gene is possibly TRBD1 (6 bases). Germline V gene lookup returns CDR1 ENHRY and CDR2 SYGVKD. The V gene lost 2 bases and the J gene lost 2 bases, with 10 bases spanning the gap. This CDR3 has 15 residues. In DNA form, the CDR3 reads TGTGCCATCAGTGAGGTCTCAGGGGGCAATCAGCCCCAGCATTTT. It encodes CAISEVSGGNQPQHF.

The J gene is TRBJ2-7, the V gene TRBV27, with TRBD1 identical over 8 bases. Trimming took 8 bases from V and 3 from J; bases not matched to a gene: 6. CDR3 size: 13 residues. Per the germline V gene, CDR1 is MNHEY and CDR2 is SMNVEV (reference sequence). The CDR3 region has the DNA TGTGCCAGCGGCCGGGACAGGAACTACGAGCAGTACTTC. It is translated as CASGRDRNYEQYF.

Note on this clone: At the DNA level, this CDR3 is encoded by other sequences in the same sample as well. This chain connects TRBV5-1 to TRBJ1-3, with D perhaps TRBD1 (5 bases). CDR3 length equals 15 residues. Trimming shortened V by 0 bases and J by 0 bases, and 7 bases separated the two germline ends. CDR1 SGHRS and CDR2 YFSETQ come from the germline V gene. DNA for the CDR3: TGCGCCAGCAGCTTGGGACAGATCTCTGGAAACACCATATATTTT. This encodes CASSLGQISGNTIYF.

The chain uses TRBV4-1 and TRBJ1-1; tentatively, D is TRBD1 (6 bases). The CDR3 contains 13 residues. V lost 4 bases and J 6 bases, leaving 12 bases between the germline ends. CDR1 MGHRA and CDR2 YSYEKL come from the germline V gene. The CDR3 loop is CASSPGAGAEAFF. The CDR3 DNA follows: TGCGCCAGCAGCCCGGGGGCGGGAGCTGAAGCTTTCTTT.

This clone has only a few counts. In the same sample, other DNA sequences code for this CDR3. The chain uses TRBV28 and TRBJ1-5, with D possibly TRBD1 on 6 matching bases. The CDR3 length is 14 residues. Trimming left V 2 bases short and J 6 bases short, with 11 bases between. CDR1 and CDR2 from the germline V gene are MDHEN and SYDVKM. The chain's CDR3 is CASSLLRGVQPQHF. The CDR3 DNA is TGTGCCAGCAGTTTACTCAGGGGTGTTCAGCCCCAGCATTTT.

The CDR3 here is CASSAGLAYNEQFF. The CDR3 region has the DNA TGTGCCAGCAGTGCCGGACTAGCCTACAATGAGCAGTTCTTC. The gene calls are TRBV6-6 and TRBJ2-1; TRBD2 agrees at 7 bases. The CDR3 totals 14 residues. CDR1 MNHNY and CDR2 SVGAGI come from the germline V gene (reference sequence). V shed 5 bases and J 2 bases; nucleotides not matched to a gene: 3.

The CDR3 DNA sequence: TGTGCCAGCACCCGAGGGGCGCGCGAGCAGTACTTC. The encoded protein is CASTRGAREQYF. The V and J genes are TRBV25-1 and TRBJ2-7, with D perhaps TRBD1 or TRBD2 (5 bases each). Germline CDR1 and CDR2: MGHDK and SYGVNS. CDR3 length: 12 amino acids. V lost 7 bases, J lost 6 bases, and 13 bases lay in between.

V usage is TRBV11-3 and J usage is TRBJ2-5; 7 bases align to TRBD2. Germline V lookup: CDR1 SGHNT, CDR2 YENEEA. The CDR3 is 14 residues long. With 3 bases clipped from V and 5 bases from J, the junction kept 6 bases outside the gene matches. This CDR3 is CASSLGGLRETQYF. DNA of the CDR3: TGTGCCAGCAGCTTGGGAGGGTTACGGGAGACCCAGTACTTC.

The gene calls are TRBV6-5 and TRBJ2-2; 8 positions agree with TRBD1. V shed 5 bases and J 1 base; nucleotides not matched to a gene: 3. Germline V lookup: CDR1 MNHEY, CDR2 SVGAGI. CDR3 length: 15 residues. CDR3 amino acids: CASSRQGMNTGELFF. The CDR3 DNA is TGTGCCAGCAGTCGACAGGGGATGAACACCGGGGAGCTGTTTTTT.

This chain connects TRBV4-2 to TRBJ2-5; 9 bases are a match to TRBD2. Germline V gene lookup returns CDR1 LGHNA and CDR2 YNFKEQ. The CDR3 loop spans 16 amino acids. V shed 1 base, J shed 1 base, and the junction held 4 bases outside the gene matches. CDR3 protein: CASSQVSSGTQETQYF. The CDR3 bases are TGTGCCAGCAGCCAAGTTTCTAGCGGGACCCAAGAGACCCAGTACTTC.

The rearrangement uses TRBV6-6 and TRBJ2-1; possible D gene TRBD1, 6 bases. Trimming stripped 4 bases from V and 4 bases from J, with 14 bases between. The CDR3 contains 15 residues. Germline V lookup: CDR1 MNHNY, CDR2 SVGAGI (reference sequence). CDR3 sequence (DNA): TGTGCCAGCAGTTCGCCCGGGACACCGTACAATGAGCAGTTCTTC. Translating gives CASSSPGTPYNEQFF.